This entry lists 30 T cell receptor beta chains sequenced from one sample in a study of CD4+ T cells in melanoma. Sequenced by immunoSEQ multiplex PCR; TCRdb stores in-frame clones only, minus some. The data contain 55,000 or so clones, roughly three quarters of them singletons. Sequencing was carried out using tumor tissue. Receptor source: a human donor with melanoma.

The chain links TRBV27 to TRBJ1-6; no reliable D call. Germline V CDR1 and CDR2: MNHEY, SMNVEV (reference sequence). The CDR3 sequence is 16 residues long. V dropped 6 bases and J dropped 0 bases, with 12 bases sitting between them. The CDR3 here is CASRIGTSSYNSPLHF. The CDR3 region has the DNA TGTGCCAGCAGAATAGGTACAAGCTCCTATAATTCACCCCTCCACTTT.

The V and J genes are TRBV19 and TRBJ1-2; D not resolved. This CDR3 is 14 amino acids long. Germline values: CDR1 LNHDA, CDR2 SQIVND (reference sequence). The V gene lost 4 bases and the J gene lost 0 bases, with 9 bases spanning the gap. In DNA, the CDR3 is TGTGCCAGTAGTAATCCCACAGCTAACTATGGCTACACCTTC. Its protein product is CASSNPTANYGYTF.

The J gene is TRBJ1-6, the V gene TRBV7-9; D might be TRBD1 (5 bases). The CDR3 covers 12 residues. Per the germline V gene, CDR1 is SEHNR and CDR2 is FQNEAQ (reference sequence). With 7 bases removed from V and 10 bases from J, the gap between germline ends came to 11 bases. The CDR3 loop reads CASTGGKSPLHF. The CDR3 DNA follows: TGTGCCAGCACCGGGGGAAAATCACCCCTCCACTTT. Using reference TRBV7-9 and TRBJ1-6 for the parts outside the CDR3, the full variable domain is DTGVSQNPRHKITKRGQNVTFRCDPISEHNRLYWYRQTLGQGPEFLTYFQNEAQLEKSRLLSDRFSAERPKGSFSTLEIQRTEQGDSAMYLCASTGGKSPLHFGNGTRLTVT.

This sequence joins TRBV27 and TRBJ2-3; a weak D match, TRBD1 (6 bases). Germline lookup yields CDR1 MNHEY and CDR2 SMNVEV (reference sequence). Trimming cost V 3 bases and J 4 bases, with 20 bases left between them. CDR3 length: 17 residues. DNA of the CDR3: TGTGCCAGCAGTTTTAACAGGGAATGGGGTATCGCAGATACGCAGTATTTT. Translating gives CASSFNREWGIADTQYF.

The J gene is TRBJ2-2, the V gene TRBV19, with TRBD2 as a possible D gene (5 bases). There are 17 residues in the CDR3. The germline V gene has CDR1 LNHDA and CDR2 SQIVND (reference sequence). V was clipped by 2 bases and J by 4 bases, with 17 bases between them. CDR3 amino acids: CASSIRESGMSTGELFF. Here the CDR3 DNA reads TGTGCCAGTAGTATAAGGGAGTCAGGAATGAGCACCGGGGAGCTGTTTTTT.

This chain connects TRBV6-6 to TRBJ2-5; 8 positions match TRBD2. V trimming: 2 bases; J trimming: 5 bases; junction bases outside the gene matches: 10. Germline CDR1 MNHNY, CDR2 SVGAGI (reference sequence). This CDR3 is 16 amino acids long. CDR3 amino acids: CASSYPNLAGRETQYF. CDR3 nucleotides: TGTGCCAGCAGTTACCCTAATTTAGCGGGGAGGGAGACCCAGTACTTC.

This clone was seen a few times. V gene TRBV19 combines with J gene TRBJ2-7, with D unresolved. V lost 4 bases and J lost 0, with 7 bases in between. Germline assignment: CDR1 LNHDA and CDR2 SQIVND (reference sequence). CDR3 size: 13 residues. CDR3 sequence reads: CASSNRVSYEQYF. The CDR3 coding sequence is TGTGCCAGTAGTAACCGAGTCTCCTACGAGCAGTACTTC.

The J gene is TRBJ2-2, the V gene TRBV6-1; 8 nucleotides agree with TRBD1. Looked up from germline, CDR1 is MNHNS and CDR2 is SASEGT. The V segment lost 7 bases and the J segment 3 bases; nucleotides outside the gene matches: 4. The CDR3 is made up of 14 amino acids. CDR3 bases: TGTGCCAGCATGGGACAGGCTCACACCGGGGAGCTGTTTTTT. Encoded protein: CASMGQAHTGELFF.

The rearrangement links TRBV7-2 to TRBJ2-7, with TRBD1 matching 9 bases. The junction had 3 bases not matched to a gene; V was cut back by 5 bases and J by 1 base. Germline-derived CDR1 and CDR2 are SGHTA and FQGNSA. The CDR3 spans 14 residues. The chain's CDR3 is CASSPDRGSYEQYF. CDR3 sequence (DNA): TGTGCCAGCAGCCCAGACAGGGGGTCCTACGAGCAGTACTTC.

Written as DNA, the CDR3 is TGTGCCAGCAGCTTAGAGGGGGGCTCCTACAATGAGCAGTTCTTC. This codes for CASSLEGGSYNEQFF. The chain combines TRBV11-2 with TRBJ2-1, with D maybe TRBD2 (6 bases). The V gene lost 0 bases and the J gene lost 0 bases, with 6 bases spanning the gap. The CDR3 loop spans 15 amino acids. The germline CDR1 and CDR2 sequences are SGHAT and FQNNGV.

The rearrangement uses TRBV15 and TRBJ1-2; D is possibly TRBD1 (5 bases). Trimming removed 2 bases from V and 4 bases from J, with 11 bases in between. The CDR3 length is 14 residues. CDR1 and CDR2 (germline): LNHNV, YYDKDF (reference sequence). CDR3 DNA sequence: TGTGCCACCAGCAGAAATAGGGGCGCCTATGGCTACACCTTC. Its translation: CATSRNRGAYGYTF. The whole variable domain, filled in from reference TRBV15 and TRBJ1-2, reads DAMVIQNPRYQVTQFGKPVTLSCSQTLNHNVMYWYQQKSSQAPKLLFHYYDKDFNNEADTPDNFQSRRPNTSFCFLDIRSPGLGDTAMYLCATSRNRGAYGYTFGSGTRLTVV.

The rearrangement links TRBV7-2 to TRBJ1-2, with a tentative D call TRBD1 (6 bases). V was pared by 1 base and J by 8 bases, with 11 bases between. The CDR3 consists of 13 residues. Germline V gene lookup returns CDR1 SGHTA and CDR2 FQGNSA. CDR3 nucleotide sequence: TGTGCCAGCAGCTTAGACCCACAGGGAGGCTACACCTTC. Amino acids: CASSLDPQGGYTF. Drawing the rest from reference TRBV7-2 and TRBJ1-2, the complete variable domain is GAGVSQSPSNKVTEKGKDVELRCDPISGHTALYWYRQSLGQGLEFLIYFQGNSAPDKSGLPSDRFSAERTGGSVSTLTIQRTQQEDSAVYLCASSLDPQGGYTFGSGTRLTVV.

Only a few counts were recorded for this clone. The chain is built from TRBV11-2 and TRBJ1-1; the D gene is possibly TRBD1 (5 bases). This CDR3 spans 13 amino acids. Trimming took 2 bases from V and 5 from J, leaving 9 bases between them. Germline-derived CDR1 and CDR2 are SGHAT and FQNNGV. CDR3 loop: CASSLQGFTEAFF. The CDR3 DNA reads as TGTGCCAGCAGCTTACAGGGCTTTACTGAAGCTTTCTTT.

The table lists this clone with a few counts. The chain uses TRBV5-8 and TRBJ2-3; possibly TRBD1 for D (5 bases). Trimming stripped 6 bases from V and 4 bases from J, with 15 bases between. The CDR3 length is 14 residues. Germline CDR1 is SGHTS and CDR2 is YDEGEE. In DNA, the CDR3 is TGTGCCAGCAAGTGGCAGGGTCAATCAGATACGCAGTATTTT. Translated: CASKWQGQSDTQYF.

The genes are TRBV5-6 and TRBJ2-1; D unclear. This CDR3 comprises 14 residues. CDR1 is SGHDT and CDR2 is YYEEEE in the germline V gene. V was pared by 0 bases and J by 2 bases, with 6 bases between. CDR3 DNA: TGTGCCAGCAGCTTGGGACCGCCCTACAATGAGCAGTTCTTC. Its protein is CASSLGPPYNEQFF.

This clone occurred a few times. The chain links TRBV7-9 to TRBJ2-3; 9 bases align to TRBD2. CDR1 and CDR2 (germline): SEHNR, FQNEAQ (reference sequence). V trimming: 5 bases; J trimming: 6 bases; junction bases outside the gene matches: 9. The CDR3 has 15 residues. CDR3 amino acids: CASSGLARHLDTQYF. Here the CDR3 DNA reads TGTGCCAGCAGCGGACTAGCGAGGCATTTGGATACGCAGTATTTT.

The rearrangement uses TRBV27 and TRBJ2-5; TRBD1 is a possible D gene (6 bases). Germline lookup yields CDR1 MNHEY and CDR2 SMNVEV (reference sequence). CDR3 size: 16 residues. V was pared by 5 bases and J by 5 bases, with 21 bases between. In DNA form, the CDR3 reads TGTGCCAGCAGTATGTCCGGGACACACCCGGGGGAGACCCAGTACTTC. Its translation: CASSMSGTHPGETQYF.

This clone was detected only once. This rearrangement joins TRBV6-1 to TRBJ1-2; 11 nucleotides align to TRBD1. V gave up 2 bases and J gave up 8 bases; unmatched junction bases: 7. The germline V gene has CDR1 MNHNS and CDR2 SASEGT. This CDR3 comprises 15 residues. CDR3 DNA: TGTGCCAGCAGTGAACCTCGAGGGACAGGGGGAGGCTACACCTTC. Amino acids: CASSEPRGTGGGYTF.

The chain uses TRBV19 and TRBJ1-2; 8 nucleotides agree with TRBD1. Germline values: CDR1 LNHDA, CDR2 SQIVND (reference sequence). With V trimmed by 6 bases and J by 13 bases, 13 bases remained unmatched. The CDR3 totals 13 residues. The DNA of the CDR3 is TGTGCCAGTAGCGGAGGAAACAGGGGGGCCGGCACCTTC. Encoded protein: CASSGGNRGAGTF.

This chain joins TRBV7-6 and TRBJ2-3, with TRBD2 as a possible D gene (6 bases). The germline V gene encodes CDR1 SGHVS and CDR2 FNYEAQ. The CDR3 extends over 15 amino acids. V lost 1 base to trimming and J lost 0 bases, with 8 bases between them. The CDR3 sequence is CASSLGGASTDTQYF. CDR3 sequence (DNA): TGTGCCAGCAGCTTAGGCGGGGCAAGCACAGATACGCAGTATTTT.

The chain has TRBV7-9 and TRBJ2-3; D is possibly TRBD1 (6 bases). The V end was cut by 5 bases, the J end by 3 bases, with 12 bases between. This CDR3 is 14 amino acids long. The V gene's germline CDR1 is SEHNR and CDR2 FQNEAQ (reference sequence). Here the CDR3 DNA reads TGTGCCAGCAGCCAGACGAGGGGGACAGATACGCAGTATTTT. Its protein product is CASSQTRGTDTQYF.

The chain uses TRBV10-3 and TRBJ2-2; D remains unclear. In germline, CDR1 is ENHRY, CDR2 SYGVKD. Trimming left V 4 bases short and J 7 bases short, with 7 bases between. The CDR3 extends over 12 amino acids. As DNA, the CDR3 is TGTGCCATCAGTGGAACAGACGGGGAGCTGTTTTTT. Its translation is CAISGTDGELFF.

This chain joins TRBV5-1 and TRBJ2-1; the match to TRBD2 covers 9 bases. The trim removed 6 bases at V and 5 bases at J, leaving 9 bases unmatched. CDR1 SGHRS and CDR2 YFSETQ come from the germline V gene. The CDR3 covers 15 residues. The CDR3 protein is CASIPGLAYHNEQFF. DNA for the CDR3: TGCGCCAGCATACCAGGACTAGCGTACCACAATGAGCAGTTCTTC. Drawing the rest from reference TRBV5-1 and TRBJ2-1, the complete variable domain is KAGVTQTPRYLIKTRGQQVTLSCSPISGHRSVSWYQQTPGQGLQFLFEYFSETQRNKGNFPGRFSGRQFSNSRSEMNVSTLELGDSALYLCASIPGLAYHNEQFFGPGTRLTVL.

The genes are TRBV2 and TRBJ2-3; D might be TRBD1 (6 bases). V was clipped by 5 bases and J by 8 bases, with 17 bases between them. CDR3 length: 14 residues. Germline CDR1 is SNHLY and CDR2 is FYNNEI. The CDR3 reads CASSHLYEQGTQYF. CDR3 DNA sequence: TGTGCCAGCAGTCATCTCTACGAACAGGGTACGCAGTATTTT.

The gene calls are TRBV9 and TRBJ1-2, with 7 positions matching TRBD1. There are 13 residues in the CDR3. Per the germline V gene, CDR1 is SGDLS and CDR2 is YYNGEE. V dropped 6 bases and J dropped 1; count of bases not matched to a gene: 3. The DNA for the CDR3 is TGTGCCAGCATTTGGGACAGTAACTATGGCTACACCTTC. This encodes CASIWDSNYGYTF.

This sequence joins TRBV19 and TRBJ2-1; possible D gene TRBD2, 7 bases. The CDR3 extends over 15 amino acids. V lost 2 bases and J lost 7, with 15 bases in between. CDR1 LNHDA and CDR2 SQIVND come from the germline V gene (reference sequence). CDR3 sequence (DNA): TGTGCCAGTAGTATATCGGGGGGCTTAAAGAATGAGCAGTTCTTC. Protein: CASSISGGLKNEQFF.

The V and J genes are TRBV18 and TRBJ1-1; 8 bases map to TRBD1. V was clipped by 4 bases and J by 5 bases; unmatched bases: 12. The CDR3 consists of 16 residues. The germline V gene has CDR1 KGHSH and CDR2 LQKENI. DNA for the CDR3: TGTGCCAGCTCACTTTTTGGCCAGGGGGCTCGGACTGAAGCTTTCTTT. Amino acid sequence: CASSLFGQGARTEAFF.

The chain has TRBV5-1 and TRBJ2-5, with a possible D match to TRBD2 (7 bases). CDR1 SGHRS and CDR2 YFSETQ come from the germline V gene. The CDR3 contains 16 residues. The germline V and J ends were trimmed by 1 base and 6 bases, with 19 bases remaining between them. The CDR3 DNA reads TGCGCCAGCAGCTTGCAAGAGGGGGGGCCGGGAAAGACCCAGTACTTC. This translates into CASSLQEGGPGKTQYF.

This chain's CDR3 is CASSQVPGNTEAFF. CDR3 sequence (DNA): TGTGCCAGCAGCCAAGTTCCAGGGAACACTGAAGCTTTCTTT. This rearrangement joins TRBV5-6 to TRBJ1-1; no clear D gene. Germline V CDR1 and CDR2: SGHDT, YYEEEE. This CDR3 region has 14 residues. The V gene lost 4 bases and the J gene lost 1 base, with 11 bases spanning the gap.

This rearrangement joins TRBV7-2 to TRBJ1-1; D unclear. With 5 bases removed from V and 3 bases from J, the gap between germline ends came to 10 bases. From germline, CDR1 is SGHTA and CDR2 FQGNSA. The CDR3 is 13 residues long. The CDR3 DNA sequence: TGTGCCAGCAGCCCTGGACTGTACACTGAAGCTTTCTTT. Translating gives CASSPGLYTEAFF.